These T cell receptor beta chains were read from a single sample in a study of Ad26.COV2.S vaccination and SARS-CoV-2 variants. Sequencing used immunoSEQ multiplex PCR; TCRdb keeps in-frame clones, though not all of them. This table has 150,000 to 200,000 clones, approximately 90% appearing once. Sequenced here: peripheral blood, sampled after recovery from COVID-19. The receptors here all came from a human donor who had recovered from COVID-19. The CDR3 runs from the conserved cysteine through the conserved F or W. Each record gives: clone size, D gene, J gene, V gene, CDR3 DNA, CDR3 protein. The D gene is left open where the match is weak. Part of the rows lack a size; the others show once, few, many or a class for expanded clones.

NA NA TRBJ1-1 TRBV7-2 TGTGCCAGCAACCTAAGGGGAGTGGGTAACACTGAAGCTTTCTTT CASNLRGVGNTEAFF
NA NA TRBJ2-5 TRBV5-4 TGTGCCAGCAGCTTGGAGGGGAATCGGGGGAGGTTAGAGACCCAGTACTTC CASSLEGNRGRLETQYF
NA NA TRBJ2-7 TRBV4-2 TGTGCCAGCAGCCCAGGGTTGGGGGATTACGAGCAGTACTTC CASSPGLGDYEQYF
NA TRBD2 TRBJ2-1 TRBV20-1 TGCAGTGCTAGTGTACCGGGACTAGCGCTGCATGAGCAGTTCTTC CSASVPGLALHEQFF
NA NA TRBJ2-5 TRBV5-1 TGCGCCAGCAGCTACCAAGAGACCCAGTACTTC CASSYQETQYF
NA NA TRBJ2-3 TRBV7-9 TGTGCCAGCAGCTTAGGGTATGCCCCGGGGGGCACAGATACGCAGTATTTT CASSLGYAPGGTDTQYF
NA TRBD2 TRBJ2-5 TRBV7-8 TGTGCCAGCAGCTCTGCACGGAGAGGGACTAGGGAGACCCAGTACTTC CASSSARRGTRETQYF
NA NA TRBJ1-2 TRBV3-1/TRBV3-2 TGTGCCAGCAGCCAGGACGTAGAAGGGGTAAACTATGGCTACACCTTC CASSQDVEGVNYGYTF
NA NA TRBJ1-4 TRBV5-6 TGTGCCAGCAGCCTGTGGGGTGAAAAACTGTTTTTT CASSLWGEKLFF
NA TRBD2 TRBJ2-1 TRBV27 TGTGCCAGCTCAGGCGGCGGGAGGTGGGGCAATGAGCAGTTCTTC CASSGGGRWGNEQFF
NA TRBD1 TRBJ1-2 TRBV7-9 TGTGCCAGCAGCTTGGGGACAGGGGGCCACTATGGCTACACCTTC CASSLGTGGHYGYTF
NA NA TRBJ2-1 TRBV5-8 TGTGCCAGCAGCTTGGGGGGGTACAATGAGCAGTTCTTC CASSLGGYNEQFF
NA NA TRBJ1-3 TRBV27 TGTGCCAGCAGTTTTTCCCCGACAGCTGGAAACACCATATATTTT CASSFSPTAGNTIYF
NA TRBD1 TRBJ1-6 TRBV9 TGTGCCAGCAGCACCTACCGGGACAGACATAATTCACCCCTCCACTTT CASSTYRDRHNSPLHF
NA NA TRBJ1-2 TRBV4-2 TGTGCCAGCAGCCAAGATGCAGGTCCCTTGGGCTACACCTTC CASSQDAGPLGYTF
NA NA TRBJ2-1 TRBV6-5 TGTGCCAGCAGACGAGGGGTCACCTACAATGAGCAGTTCTTC CASRRGVTYNEQFF
NA TRBD1 TRBJ2-1 TRBV7-8 TGTGCCAGCAGCTTCAGGACAGGGGCGTTGAATGAGCAGTTCTTC CASSFRTGALNEQFF
NA NA TRBJ1-4 TRBV11-2 TGTGCCAGCAGCTTAGAGCCCTCCGGGGAAAAACTGTTTTTT CASSLEPSGEKLFF
NA NA TRBJ2-5 TRBV6-6 TGTGCCAGCAGTTACCCCTACTTGTCCGGAGAGACCCAGTACTTC CASSYPYLSGETQYF
NA TRBD1 TRBJ2-1 TRBV4-2 TGTGCCAGCAGCCAAGATACCCCCCTTGACAGGGCGGCTGAGCAGTTCTTC CASSQDTPLDRAAEQFF
once TRBD1 TRBJ1-4 TRBV7-9 TGTGCCAGCAGCTTAGGGGTAGGGGGCGTCCAACTTGAAAAACTGTTTTTT CASSLGVGGVQLEKLFF
NA TRBD2 TRBJ2-7 TRBV27 TGTGCCAGCAGTTCGCTACTGGCGGGGGGGCCCTCCTACGAGCAGTACTTC CASSSLLAGGPSYEQYF
NA NA TRBJ1-1 TRBV9 TGTGCCAGCAGCGTAGTTTCCGGGGGAATTTCTTCCGAAGCTTTCTTT CASSVVSGGISSEAFF
NA NA TRBJ1-5 TRBV2 TGTGCCAGCACTCCGCAGGCCGGGAGCGGTCAGCCCCAGCATTTT CASTPQAGSGQPQHF
NA TRBD1 TRBJ2-7 TRBV7-6 TGTGCCAGCAGCTTAGTAGGGATAGGGGGCGAAGAGCAGTACTTC CASSLVGIGGEEQYF
NA NA TRBJ2-2 TRBV30 TGTGCCTGGAGTACAGGGCCAACGAACACCGGGGAGCTGTTTTTT CAWSTGPTNTGELFF
NA TRBD1 TRBJ1-2 TRBV27 TGTGCCAGCAGTTTAGGTAGGGGGCGCGGCGGCTACACCTTC CASSLGRGRGGYTF